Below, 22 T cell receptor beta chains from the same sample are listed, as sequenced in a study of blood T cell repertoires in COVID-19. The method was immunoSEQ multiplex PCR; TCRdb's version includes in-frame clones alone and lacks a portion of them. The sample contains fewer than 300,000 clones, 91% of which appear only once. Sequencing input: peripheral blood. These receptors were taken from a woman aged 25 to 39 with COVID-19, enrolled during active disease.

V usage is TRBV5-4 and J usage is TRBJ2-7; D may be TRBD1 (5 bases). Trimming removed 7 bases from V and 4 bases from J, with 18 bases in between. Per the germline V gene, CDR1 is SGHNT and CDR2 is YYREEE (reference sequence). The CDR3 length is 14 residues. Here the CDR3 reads CASSPGQGLYEQYF. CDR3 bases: TGTGCCAGCTCCCCCGGGCAGGGCTTGTACGAGCAGTACTTC.

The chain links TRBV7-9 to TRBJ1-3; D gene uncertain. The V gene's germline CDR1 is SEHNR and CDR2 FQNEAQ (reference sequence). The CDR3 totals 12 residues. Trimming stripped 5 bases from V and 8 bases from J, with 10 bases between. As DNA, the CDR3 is TGTGCCAGCAGCCACCCCGCGCACACCATATATTTT. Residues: CASSHPAHTIYF.

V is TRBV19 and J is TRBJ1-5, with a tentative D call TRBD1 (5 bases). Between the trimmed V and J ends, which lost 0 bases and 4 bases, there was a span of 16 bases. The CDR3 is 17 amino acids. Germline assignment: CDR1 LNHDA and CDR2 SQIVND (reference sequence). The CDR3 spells CASSIDRDSFFNQPQHF. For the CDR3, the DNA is TGTGCCAGTAGTATAGATCGAGACAGCTTTTTTAATCAGCCCCAGCATTTT. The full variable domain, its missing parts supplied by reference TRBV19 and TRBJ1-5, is DGGITQSPKYLFRKEGQNVTLSCEQNLNHDAMYWYRQDPGQGLRLIYYSQIVNDFQKGDIAEGYSVSREKKESFPLTVTSAQKNPTAFYLCASSIDRDSFFNQPQHFGDGTRLSIL.

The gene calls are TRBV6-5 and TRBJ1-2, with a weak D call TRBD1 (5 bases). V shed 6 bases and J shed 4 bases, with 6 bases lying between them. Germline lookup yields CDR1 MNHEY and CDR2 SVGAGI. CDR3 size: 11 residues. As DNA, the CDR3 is TGTGCCAGCAGCGACAGCTATGGCTACACCTTC. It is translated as CASSDSYGYTF.

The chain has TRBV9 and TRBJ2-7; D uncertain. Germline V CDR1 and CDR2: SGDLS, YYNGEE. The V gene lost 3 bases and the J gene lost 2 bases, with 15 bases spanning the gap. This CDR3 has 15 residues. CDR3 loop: CASSAHGGRTYEQYF. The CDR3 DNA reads TGTGCCAGCAGCGCCCACGGCGGTCGCACCTACGAGCAGTACTTC.

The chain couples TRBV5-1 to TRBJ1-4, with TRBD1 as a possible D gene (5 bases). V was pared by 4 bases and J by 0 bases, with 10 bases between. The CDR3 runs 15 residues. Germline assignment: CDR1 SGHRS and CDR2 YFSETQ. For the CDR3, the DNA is TGCGCCAGCAGCGCCGGGACTCCAACTAATGAAAAACTGTTTTTT. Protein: CASSAGTPTNEKLFF.

The CDR3 region is CASSRPRLAGVGGELFF. CDR3 nucleotides: TGTGCCAGCAGCCGGCCTCGACTAGCGGGAGTAGGAGGGGAGCTGTTTTTT. The chain combines TRBV3-1 (or the pseudogene TRBV3-2) with TRBJ2-2, with 12 bases lining up with TRBD2. Germline CDR1 reads LGHDT; CDR2 reads YNNKEL (reference sequence). With V trimmed by 4 bases and J by 8 bases, 11 bases remained unmatched. CDR3 length equals 17 residues.

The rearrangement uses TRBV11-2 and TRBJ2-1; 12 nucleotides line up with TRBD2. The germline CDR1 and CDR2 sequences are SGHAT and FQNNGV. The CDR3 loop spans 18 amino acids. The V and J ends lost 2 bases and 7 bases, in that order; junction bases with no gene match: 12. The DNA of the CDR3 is TGTGCCAGCAGCTTACTTTCGGCTAGCGGGAGGGACGTTAATGAGCAGTTCTTC. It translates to CASSLLSASGRDVNEQFF.

CDR3 sequence (DNA): TGTGCCAGCAGCTCCAGCGGGCGGGGGGCCTACAATGAGCAGTTCTTC. Amino acids: CASSSSGRGAYNEQFF. This chain links TRBV11-1 with TRBJ2-1, with 8 nucleotides matching TRBD2. The trim removed 4 bases at V and 2 bases at J, leaving 7 bases unmatched. The CDR3 has 16 amino acids. Germline CDR1 and CDR2: SGHAT and FQDESV (reference sequence).

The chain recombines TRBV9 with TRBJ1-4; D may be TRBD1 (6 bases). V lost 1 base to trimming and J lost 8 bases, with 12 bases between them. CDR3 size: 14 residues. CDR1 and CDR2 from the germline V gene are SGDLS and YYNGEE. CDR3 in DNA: TGTGCCAGCAGCGTATCCGGGACACCGGAAAAACTGTTTTTT. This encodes CASSVSGTPEKLFF.

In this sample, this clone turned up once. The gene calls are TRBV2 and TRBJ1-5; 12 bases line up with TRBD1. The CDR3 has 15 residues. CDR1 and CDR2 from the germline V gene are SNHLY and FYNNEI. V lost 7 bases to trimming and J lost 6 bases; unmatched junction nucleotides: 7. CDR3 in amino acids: CASTRGQGATQPQHF. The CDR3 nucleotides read TGTGCCAGCACCAGGGGACAGGGGGCAACTCAGCCCCAGCATTTT. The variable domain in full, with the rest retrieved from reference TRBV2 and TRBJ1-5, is EPEVTQTPSHQVTQMGQEVILRCVPISNHLYFYWYRQILGQKVEFLVSFYNNEISEKSEIFDDQFSVERPDGSNFTLKIRSTKLEDSAMYFCASTRGQGATQPQHFGDGTRLSIL.

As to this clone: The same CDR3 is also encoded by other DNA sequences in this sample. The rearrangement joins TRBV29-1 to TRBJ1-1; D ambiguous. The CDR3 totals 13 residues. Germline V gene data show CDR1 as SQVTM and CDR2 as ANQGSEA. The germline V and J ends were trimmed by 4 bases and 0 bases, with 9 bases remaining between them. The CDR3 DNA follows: TGCAGCGTTGTGCGACTCATGAACACTGAAGCTTTCTTT. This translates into CSVVRLMNTEAFF.

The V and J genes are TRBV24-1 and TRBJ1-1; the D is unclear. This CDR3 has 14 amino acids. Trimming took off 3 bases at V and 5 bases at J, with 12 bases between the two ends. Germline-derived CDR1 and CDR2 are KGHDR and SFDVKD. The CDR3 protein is CATSDGVGGTEAFF. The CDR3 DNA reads TGTGCCACCAGTGATGGGGTAGGAGGGACTGAAGCTTTCTTT.

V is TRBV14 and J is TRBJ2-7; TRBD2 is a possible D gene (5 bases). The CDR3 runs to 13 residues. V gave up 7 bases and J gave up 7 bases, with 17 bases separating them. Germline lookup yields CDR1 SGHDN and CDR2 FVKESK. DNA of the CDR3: TGTGCCAGCACCCCGGAGGAAGGTGAAGAGCAGTACTTC. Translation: CASTPEEGEEQYF.

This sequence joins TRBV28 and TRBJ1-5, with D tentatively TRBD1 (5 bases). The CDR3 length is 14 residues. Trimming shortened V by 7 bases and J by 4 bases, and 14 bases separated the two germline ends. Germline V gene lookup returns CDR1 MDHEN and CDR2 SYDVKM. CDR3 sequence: CASTGAGTNQPQHF. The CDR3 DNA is TGTGCCAGCACCGGGGCAGGGACTAATCAGCCCCAGCATTTT.

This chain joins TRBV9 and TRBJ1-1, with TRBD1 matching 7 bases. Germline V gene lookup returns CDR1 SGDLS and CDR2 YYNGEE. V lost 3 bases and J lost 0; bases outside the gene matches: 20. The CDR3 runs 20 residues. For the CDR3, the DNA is TGTGCCAGCAGCGCCACGGGGGGGGTCGGGACAGCGACTTTGAACACTGAAGCTTTCTTT. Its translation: CASSATGGVGTATLNTEAFF.

The CDR3 sequence: CASSRGESYNEQFF. CDR3 nucleotide sequence: TGCGCCAGCAGCCGGGGGGAATCCTACAATGAGCAGTTCTTC. The chain employs TRBV5-1 and TRBJ2-1, with 7 positions matching TRBD2. Germline V CDR1 and CDR2: SGHRS, YFSETQ. V dropped 4 bases and J dropped 1; count of bases not matched to a gene: 2. CDR3 size: 14 residues.

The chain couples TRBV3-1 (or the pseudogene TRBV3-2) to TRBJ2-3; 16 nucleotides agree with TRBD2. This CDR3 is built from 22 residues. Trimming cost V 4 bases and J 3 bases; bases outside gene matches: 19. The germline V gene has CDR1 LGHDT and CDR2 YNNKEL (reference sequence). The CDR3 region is CASSPINAGTSGREGVTDTQYF. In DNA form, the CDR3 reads TGTGCCAGCAGCCCCATAAACGCCGGGACTAGCGGGAGGGAAGGTGTGACAGATACGCAGTATTTT.

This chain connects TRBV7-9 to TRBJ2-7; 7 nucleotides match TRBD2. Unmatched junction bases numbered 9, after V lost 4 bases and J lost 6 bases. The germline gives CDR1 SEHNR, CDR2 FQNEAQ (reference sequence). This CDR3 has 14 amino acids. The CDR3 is CASSSRVGGSEQYF. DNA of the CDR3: TGTGCCAGCAGCTCCCGGGTGGGGGGGAGCGAGCAGTACTTC.

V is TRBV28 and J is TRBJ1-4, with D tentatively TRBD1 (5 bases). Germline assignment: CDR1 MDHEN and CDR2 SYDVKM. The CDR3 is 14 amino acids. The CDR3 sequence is CGIRGGGFNEKLFF. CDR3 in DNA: TGTGGGATAAGGGGCGGCGGATTCAATGAAAAACTGTTTTTT.

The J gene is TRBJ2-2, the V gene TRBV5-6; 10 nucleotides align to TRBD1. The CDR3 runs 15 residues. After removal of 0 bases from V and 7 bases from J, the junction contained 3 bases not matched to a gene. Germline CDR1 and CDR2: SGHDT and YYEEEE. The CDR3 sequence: CASSLGQGAVGELFF. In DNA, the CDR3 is TGTGCCAGCAGCTTGGGACAGGGGGCCGTCGGGGAGCTGTTTTTT.

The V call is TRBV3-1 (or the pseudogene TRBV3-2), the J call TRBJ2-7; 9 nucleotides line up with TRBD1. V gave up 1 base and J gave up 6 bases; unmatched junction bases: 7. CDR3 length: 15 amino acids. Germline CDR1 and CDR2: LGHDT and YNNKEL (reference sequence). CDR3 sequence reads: CASSQGDRVRSEQYF. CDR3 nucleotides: TGTGCCAGCAGCCAAGGGGACAGGGTCCGGAGCGAGCAGTACTTC.